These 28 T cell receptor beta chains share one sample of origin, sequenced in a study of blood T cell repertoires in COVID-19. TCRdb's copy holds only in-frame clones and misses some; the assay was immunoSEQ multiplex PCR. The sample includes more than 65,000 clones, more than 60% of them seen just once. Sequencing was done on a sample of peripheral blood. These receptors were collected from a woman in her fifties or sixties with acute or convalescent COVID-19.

Here the CDR3 reads CASSREDLSPETQYF. CDR3 coding DNA: TGTGCCAGCAGCCGAGAAGATCTATCACCAGAGACCCAGTACTTC. The chain couples TRBV28 to TRBJ2-5, with unresolved D. CDR1 is MDHEN, CDR2 SYDVKM, per germline. Deletions cut 6 bases from V and 4 bases from J, with 18 bases between. CDR3 length equals 15 residues. Full variable domain (remainder filled in from reference TRBV28 and TRBJ2-5): DVKVTQSSRYLVKRTGEKVFLECVQDMDHENMFWYRQDPGLGLRLIYFSYDVKMKEKGDIPEGYSVSREKKERFSLILESASTNQTSMYLCASSREDLSPETQYFGPGTRLLVL.

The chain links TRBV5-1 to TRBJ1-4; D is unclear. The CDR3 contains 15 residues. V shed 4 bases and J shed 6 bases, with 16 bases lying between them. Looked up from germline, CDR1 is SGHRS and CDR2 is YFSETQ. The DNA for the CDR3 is TGCGCCAGCAGCCCGGGAGTGGCTGGTGATGAAAAACTGTTTTTT. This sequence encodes CASSPGVAGDEKLFF.

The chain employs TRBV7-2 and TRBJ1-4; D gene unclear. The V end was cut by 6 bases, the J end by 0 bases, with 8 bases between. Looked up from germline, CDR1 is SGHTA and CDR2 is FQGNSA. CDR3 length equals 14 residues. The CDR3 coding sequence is TGTGCCAGCAGTACCGAGACAACTAATGAAAAACTGTTTTTT. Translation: CASSTETTNEKLFF. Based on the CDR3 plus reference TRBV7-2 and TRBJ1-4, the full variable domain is GAGVSQSPSNKVTEKGKDVELRCDPISGHTALYWYRQSLGQGLEFLIYFQGNSAPDKSGLPSDRFSAERTGGSVSTLTIQRTQQEDSAVYLCASSTETTNEKLFFGSGTQLSVL.

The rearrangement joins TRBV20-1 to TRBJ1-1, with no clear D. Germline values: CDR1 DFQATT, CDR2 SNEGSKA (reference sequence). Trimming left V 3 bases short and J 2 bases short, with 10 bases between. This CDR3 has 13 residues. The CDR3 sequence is CSASLGSNTEAFF. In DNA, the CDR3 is TGCAGTGCTAGTCTGGGGAGTAACACTGAAGCTTTCTTT.

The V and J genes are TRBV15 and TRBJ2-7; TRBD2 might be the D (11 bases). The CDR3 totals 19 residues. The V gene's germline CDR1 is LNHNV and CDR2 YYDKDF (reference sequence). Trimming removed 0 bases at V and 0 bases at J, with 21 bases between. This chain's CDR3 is CATSREGDRGLADSYEQYF. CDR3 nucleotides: TGTGCCACCAGCAGAGAGGGGGACAGGGGACTAGCGGACTCCTACGAGCAGTACTTC.

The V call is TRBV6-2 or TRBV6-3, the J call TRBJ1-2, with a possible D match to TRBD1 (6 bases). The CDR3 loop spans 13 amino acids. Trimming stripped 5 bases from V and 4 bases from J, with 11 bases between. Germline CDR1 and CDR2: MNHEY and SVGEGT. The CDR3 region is CASSNGQSYGYTF. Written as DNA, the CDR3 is TGTGCCAGCAGTAACGGACAGAGCTATGGCTACACCTTC.

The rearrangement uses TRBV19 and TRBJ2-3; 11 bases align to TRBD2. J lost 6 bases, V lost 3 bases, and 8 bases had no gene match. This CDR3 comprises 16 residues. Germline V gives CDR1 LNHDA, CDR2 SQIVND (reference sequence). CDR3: CASSISLAGGSDTQYF. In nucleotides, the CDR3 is TGTGCCAGTAGTATCAGTCTAGCGGGGGGTTCGGATACGCAGTATTTT. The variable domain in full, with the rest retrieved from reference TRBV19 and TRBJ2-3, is DGGITQSPKYLFRKEGQNVTLSCEQNLNHDAMYWYRQDPGQGLRLIYYSQIVNDFQKGDIAEGYSVSREKKESFPLTVTSAQKNPTAFYLCASSISLAGGSDTQYFGPGTRLTVL.

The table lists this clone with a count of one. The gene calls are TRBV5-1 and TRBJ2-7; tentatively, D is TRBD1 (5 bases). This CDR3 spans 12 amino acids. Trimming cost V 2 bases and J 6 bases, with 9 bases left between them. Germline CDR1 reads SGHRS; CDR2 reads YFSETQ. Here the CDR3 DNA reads TGCGCCAGCAGCTTAAACCAGGGCGAGCAGTACTTC. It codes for CASSLNQGEQYF.

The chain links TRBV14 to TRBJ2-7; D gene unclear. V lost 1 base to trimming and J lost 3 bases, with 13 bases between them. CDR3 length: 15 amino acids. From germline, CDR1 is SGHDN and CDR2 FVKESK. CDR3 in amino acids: CASSQGSGLVYEQYF. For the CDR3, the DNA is TGTGCCAGCAGCCAAGGATCGGGTTTAGTCTACGAGCAGTACTTC.

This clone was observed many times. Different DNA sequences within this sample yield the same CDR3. Written as DNA, the CDR3 is TGCAGCGTTGAAGGGACAGGGGGCTCCTACGAGCAGTACTTC. This translates into CSVEGTGGSYEQYF. The genes are TRBV29-1 and TRBJ2-7, with TRBD1 identical over 10 bases. CDR3 size: 14 residues. V was pared by 1 base and J by 0 bases, with 0 bases of the junction left unmatched. Germline V gene sequence: CDR1 SQVTM, CDR2 ANQGSEA.

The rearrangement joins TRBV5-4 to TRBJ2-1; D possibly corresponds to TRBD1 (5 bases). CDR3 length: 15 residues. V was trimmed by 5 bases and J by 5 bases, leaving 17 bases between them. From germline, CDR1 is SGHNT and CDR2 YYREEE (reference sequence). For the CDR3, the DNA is TGTGCCAGCAGTCCTACATCCGACAGTAACAATGAGCAGTTCTTC. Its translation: CASSPTSDSNNEQFF. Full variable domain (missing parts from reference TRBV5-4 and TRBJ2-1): ETGVTQSPTHLIKTRGQQVTLRCSSQSGHNTVSWYQQALGQGPQFIFQYYREEENGRGNFPPRFSGLQFPNYSSELNVNALELDDSALYLCASSPTSDSNNEQFFGPGTRLTVL.

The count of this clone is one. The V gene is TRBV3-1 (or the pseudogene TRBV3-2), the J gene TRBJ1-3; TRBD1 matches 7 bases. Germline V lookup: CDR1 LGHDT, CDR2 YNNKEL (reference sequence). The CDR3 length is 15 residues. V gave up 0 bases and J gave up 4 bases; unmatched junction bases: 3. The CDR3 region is CASSQEWGQGNTIYF. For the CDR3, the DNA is TGTGCCAGCAGCCAAGAATGGGGACAGGGAAACACCATATATTTT.

CDR3 bases: TGTGCCAGCAGTGAAACCACCAGGGCCTCCTACGAGCAGTACTTC. Amino acid sequence: CASSETTRASYEQYF. The V call is TRBV25-1, the J call TRBJ2-7, with a weak D call TRBD1 (5 bases). CDR3 length equals 15 residues. Germline V gene data show CDR1 as MGHDK and CDR2 as SYGVNS. Trimming shortened V by 2 bases and J by 0 bases, and 11 bases separated the two germline ends.

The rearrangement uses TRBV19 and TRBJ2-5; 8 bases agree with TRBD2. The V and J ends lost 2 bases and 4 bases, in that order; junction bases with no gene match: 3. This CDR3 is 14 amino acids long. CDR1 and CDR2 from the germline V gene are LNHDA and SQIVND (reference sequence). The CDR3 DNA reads TGTGCCAGTAGTATACGGGGGGGCGTAGAGACCCAGTACTTC. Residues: CASSIRGGVETQYF.

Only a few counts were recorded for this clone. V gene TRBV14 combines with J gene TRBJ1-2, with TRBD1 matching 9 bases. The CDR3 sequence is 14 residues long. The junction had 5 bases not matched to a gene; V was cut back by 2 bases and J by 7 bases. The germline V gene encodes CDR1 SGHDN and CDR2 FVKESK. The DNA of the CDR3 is TGTGCCAGCAGCCAATGGACAGGGGATGGTGGCTACACCTTC. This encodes CASSQWTGDGGYTF.

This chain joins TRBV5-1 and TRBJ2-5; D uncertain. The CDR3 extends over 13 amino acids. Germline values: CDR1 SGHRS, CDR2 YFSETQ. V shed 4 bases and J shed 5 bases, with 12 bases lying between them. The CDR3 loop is CASSDLGGETQYF. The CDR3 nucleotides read TGCGCCAGCAGCGACCTAGGTGGGGAGACCCAGTACTTC.

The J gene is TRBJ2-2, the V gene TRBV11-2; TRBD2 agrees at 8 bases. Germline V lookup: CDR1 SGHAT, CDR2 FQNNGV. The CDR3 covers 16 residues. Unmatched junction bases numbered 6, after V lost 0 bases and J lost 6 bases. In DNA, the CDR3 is TGTGCCAGCAGCTTAGAGAATGGACTAGCCTCCGGGGAGCTGTTTTTT. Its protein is CASSLENGLASGELFF. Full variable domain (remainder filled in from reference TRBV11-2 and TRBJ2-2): EAGVAQSPRYKIIEKRQSVAFWCNPISGHATLYWYQQILGQGPKLLIQFQNNGVVDDSQLPKDRFSAERLKGVDSTLKIQPAKLEDSAVYLCASSLENGLASGELFFGEGSRLTVL.

The CDR3 loop reads CASSQELALYNEQFF. For the CDR3, the DNA is TGTGCCAGCAGCCAAGAACTAGCTCTATACAATGAGCAGTTCTTC. The chain carries TRBV3-1 (or the pseudogene TRBV3-2) and TRBJ2-1, with a weak D call TRBD2 (6 bases). From germline, CDR1 is LGHDT and CDR2 YNNKEL (reference sequence). CDR3 size: 15 residues. V lost 0 bases, J lost 4 bases, and 10 bases lay in between.

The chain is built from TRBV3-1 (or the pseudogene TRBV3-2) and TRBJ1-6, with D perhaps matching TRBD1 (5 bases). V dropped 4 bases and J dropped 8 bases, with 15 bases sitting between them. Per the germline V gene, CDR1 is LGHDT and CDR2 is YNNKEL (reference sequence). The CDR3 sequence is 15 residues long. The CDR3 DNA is TGTGCCAGCAGCCGCCTCGACAGTCCCCATTCACCCCTCCACTTT. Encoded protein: CASSRLDSPHSPLHF.

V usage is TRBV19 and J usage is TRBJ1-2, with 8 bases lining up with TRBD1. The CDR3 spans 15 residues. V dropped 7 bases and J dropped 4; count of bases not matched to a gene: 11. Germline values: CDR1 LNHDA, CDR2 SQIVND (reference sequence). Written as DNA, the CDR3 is TGTGCCAGTAAATCCCAGGACAGGGAGGGCTATGGCTACACCTTC. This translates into CASKSQDREGYGYTF. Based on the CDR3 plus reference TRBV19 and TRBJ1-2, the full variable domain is DGGITQSPKYLFRKEGQNVTLSCEQNLNHDAMYWYRQDPGQGLRLIYYSQIVNDFQKGDIAEGYSVSREKKESFPLTVTSAQKNPTAFYLCASKSQDREGYGYTFGSGTRLTVV.

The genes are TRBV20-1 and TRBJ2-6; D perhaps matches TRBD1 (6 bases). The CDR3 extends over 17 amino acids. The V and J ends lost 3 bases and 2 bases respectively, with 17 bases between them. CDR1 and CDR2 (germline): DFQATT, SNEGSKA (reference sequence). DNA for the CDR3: TGCAGTGCTAGTCCCCTCCAGGGGTTCGCTGGGGCCAACGTCCTGACTTTC. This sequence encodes CSASPLQGFAGANVLTF.

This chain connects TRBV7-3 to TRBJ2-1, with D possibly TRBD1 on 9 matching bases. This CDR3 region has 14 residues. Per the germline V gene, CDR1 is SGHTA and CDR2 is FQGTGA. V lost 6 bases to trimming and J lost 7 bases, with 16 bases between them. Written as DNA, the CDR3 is TGTGCCAGCAGTTTAGCGGGACAGGGTAATGAGCAGTTCTTC. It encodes CASSLAGQGNEQFF.

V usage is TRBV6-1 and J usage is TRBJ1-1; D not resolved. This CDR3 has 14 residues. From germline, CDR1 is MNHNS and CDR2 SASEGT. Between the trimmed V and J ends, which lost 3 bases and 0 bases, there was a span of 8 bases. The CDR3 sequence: CASSDYSMNTEAFF. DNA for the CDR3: TGTGCCAGCAGTGATTACAGCATGAACACTGAAGCTTTCTTT.

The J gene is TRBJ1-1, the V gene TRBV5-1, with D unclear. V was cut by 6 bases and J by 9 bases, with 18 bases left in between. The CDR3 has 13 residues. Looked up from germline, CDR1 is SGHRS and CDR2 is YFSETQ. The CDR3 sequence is CASTLEGNKQAFF. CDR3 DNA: TGCGCCAGCACCCTAGAGGGCAACAAACAAGCTTTCTTT.

CDR3 region: CASSPRASGSNTDTQYF. In DNA form, the CDR3 reads TGTGCCAGCTCACCACGGGCTAGCGGGAGTAACACAGATACGCAGTATTTT. The J gene is TRBJ2-3, the V gene TRBV18; 10 positions agree with TRBD2. Germline loops: CDR1 KGHSH, CDR2 LQKENI. The CDR3 extends over 17 amino acids. V lost 1 base and J lost 2; bases outside the gene matches: 6. The full variable domain, its missing parts supplied by reference TRBV18 and TRBJ2-3, is NAGVMQNPRHLVRRRGQEARLRCSPMKGHSHVYWYRQLPEEGLKFMVYLQKENIIDESGMPKERFSAEFPKEGPSILRIQQVVRGDSAAYFCASSPRASGSNTDTQYFGPGTRLTVL.

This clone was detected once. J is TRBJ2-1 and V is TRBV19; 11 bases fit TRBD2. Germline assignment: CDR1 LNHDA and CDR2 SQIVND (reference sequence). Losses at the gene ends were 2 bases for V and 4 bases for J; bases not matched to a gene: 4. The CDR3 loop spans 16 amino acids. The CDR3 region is CASSINIAGGYNEQFF. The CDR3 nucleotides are TGTGCCAGTAGTATAAATATAGCGGGAGGGTACAATGAGCAGTTCTTC.

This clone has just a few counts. CDR3 loop: CAIAPRTGLHNEQFF. For the CDR3, the DNA is TGTGCCATCGCGCCACGGACAGGGCTCCATAATGAGCAGTTCTTC. The J gene is TRBJ2-1, the V gene TRBV10-3, with 8 positions matching TRBD1. Germline CDR1 and CDR2: ENHRY and SYGVKD. The CDR3 has 15 amino acids. The ends lost 8 bases at V and 7 bases at J; junction bases unmatched: 13.

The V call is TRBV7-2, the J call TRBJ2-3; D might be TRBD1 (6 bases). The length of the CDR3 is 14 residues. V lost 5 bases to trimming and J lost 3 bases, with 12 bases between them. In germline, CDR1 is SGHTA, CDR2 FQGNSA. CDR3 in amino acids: CASSVNRATDTQYF. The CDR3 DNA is TGTGCCAGCAGCGTGAACAGGGCGACAGATACGCAGTATTTT.